These 10 T cell receptor beta chains share one sample of origin, sequenced in a study of regulatory and conventional T cells in breast cancer. In TCRdb, the PCR reads were re-called with MiXCR into one record per CDR3 protein. The table includes roughly 16,000 distinct CDR3 sequences, about 32% detected once. The material sequenced was conventional T cells from blood. These receptors were obtained from a female donor in good health.

This chain links TRBV20-1 with TRBJ1-2, with no clear D. The CDR3 totals 13 residues. The germline CDR1 and CDR2 sequences are DFQATT and SNEGSKA (reference sequence). Here the CDR3 reads CGPSAAQFDGYTF. CDR3 sequence (DNA): TGCGGTCCGTCAGCGGCCCAATTTGATGGCTACACCTTC.

In the case of this clonotype: A much larger clonotype is one base distant, so this may be a read error. The CDR3 does not end in the conserved phenylalanine or tryptophan, so this is likely a read error. The gene calls are TRBV12-5 and TRBJ2-7; no clear D. This CDR3 region has 14 residues. V lost 1 base to trimming and J lost 5 bases, with 12 bases between them. Per germline, CDR1 LGHNT and CDR2 FRNRAP. The CDR3 coding sequence is TGTGCTAGTGGTTTGGCGACTCCCCCCCACGAGCAGTACTCC. Its translation is CASGLATPPHEQYS.

The chain carries TRBV21-1 and TRBJ2-5; the table's D gene call, TRBD1, was not cross checked with the DNA. TRBV21-1 represents a pseudogene. The length of the CDR3 is 14 residues. CDR3 coding DNA: TGTGCCAGCAGCAAAATAAGGGGGGTCCGGTGTAAGTACTTC. Translated, it gives CASSKIRGVRCKYF.

This clonotype has only a few counts. The chain carries TRBV7-9 and TRBJ2-5; TRBD1 matches at 8 bases. The CDR3 spans 17 residues. The J segment lost 5 bases and the V segment lost 5 bases, leaving 16 bases of the junction unmatched. CDR1 and CDR2 from the germline V gene are SEHNR and FQNEAQ (reference sequence). CDR3 sequence: CASSRGTGSVRGETQYF. CDR3 in DNA: TGTGCCAGCAGCCGCGGGACAGGTTCTGTTCGGGGGGAGACCCAGTACTTC.

The rearrangement joins TRBV7-2 to TRBJ2-7, with a possible D match to TRBD2 (6 bases). The germline gives CDR1 SGHTA, CDR2 FQGNSA. The CDR3 covers 16 residues. Trimming removed 1 base at V and 4 bases at J, with 17 bases between. The CDR3, as DNA: TGTGCCAGCAGCTTAGTTGGCGGGGATCTAGCATACGAGCAGTACTTC. This encodes CASSLVGGDLAYEQYF. The full variable domain, in which reference TRBV7-2 and TRBJ2-7 provide the parts outside the CDR3, is GAGVSQSPSNKVTEKGKDVELRCDPISGHTALYWYRQSLGQGLEFLIYFQGNSAPDKSGLPSDRFSAERTGGSVSTLTIQRTQQEDSAVYLCASSLVGGDLAYEQYFGPGTRLTVT.

The gene calls are TRBV19 and TRBJ1-2; 9 bases are shared with TRBD1. V shed 5 bases, J shed 5 bases, and the junction held 6 bases outside the gene matches. Germline CDR1 is LNHDA and CDR2 is SQIVND (reference sequence). The CDR3 is 14 residues long. The CDR3 sequence is CASSPAGTGYGYTF. The CDR3 DNA reads TGTGCCAGTAGTCCCGCCGGGACAGGGTATGGCTACACCTTC.

The chain uses TRBV7-2 and TRBJ1-1; the match to TRBD1 covers 10 bases. The CDR3 runs 18 residues. V trimming: 2 bases; J trimming: 0 bases; junction bases outside the gene matches: 9. CDR1 is SGHTA, CDR2 FQGNSA, per germline. Here the CDR3 DNA reads TGTGCCAGCAGCTTAAGGGGGGGGACAGGGGATTTGAACACTGAAGCTTTCTTT. Translating it yields CASSLRGGTGDLNTEAFF.

This clonotype counts as medium-sized (0.01 to 0.1%). V is TRBV11-3 and J is TRBJ2-1; the match to TRBD2 covers 12 bases. The trim removed 4 bases at V and 10 bases at J, leaving 20 bases unmatched. CDR1 and CDR2 (germline): SGHNT, YENEEA. The CDR3 has 19 amino acids. CDR3 amino acids: CASSSTGWGASGRAREQFF. CDR3 sequence (DNA): TGTGCCAGCAGCTCCACAGGGTGGGGGGCTAGCGGGAGGGCCAGAGAGCAGTTCTTC.

This clonotype occurred many times. This chain connects TRBV28 to TRBJ2-7; D uncertain. Trimming took 7 bases from V and 5 from J, leaving 18 bases between them. Germline V lookup: CDR1 MDHEN, CDR2 SYDVKM. There are 14 residues in the CDR3. CDR3 residues: CASTLPGVVDEQYF. CDR3 DNA: TGTGCCAGCACCCTCCCTGGGGTAGTCGACGAGCAGTACTTC.

This clonotype turned up a few times. The chain joins TRBV6-2 or TRBV6-3 to TRBJ1-1, with D possibly matching TRBD1 (6 bases). Germline V CDR1 and CDR2: MNHEY, SVGEGT. Trimming cost V 6 bases and J 5 bases, with 19 bases left between them. CDR3 length equals 15 residues. The CDR3 region is CASSQSFQGMTEAFF. The DNA of the CDR3 is TGTGCCAGCAGCCAATCCTTCCAGGGGATGACTGAAGCTTTCTTT.